One sample yielded the 29 T cell receptor beta chains listed below, sequenced in a study of cytomegalovirus exposure and HLA in healthy donors. This table comes from immunoSEQ multiplex PCR, and its TCRdb copy is limited to in-frame clones, with some not included. The sample lists fewer than 350,000 clones; over 75% were seen once. Sequences were obtained from PBMCs. The origin of the receptors is a woman aged 18-29 years in good health and CMV-seronegative.

This clone is a singleton in its sample. The rearrangement uses TRBV5-1 and TRBJ1-5, with 7 bases identical to TRBD1. The V gene's germline CDR1 is SGHRS and CDR2 YFSETQ. V was clipped by 3 bases and J by 3 bases; unmatched bases: 6. CDR3 length: 15 residues. Here the CDR3 reads CASSSSGQLNQPQHF. The CDR3 nucleotides are TGCGCCAGCAGCTCATCGGGACAGCTCAATCAGCCCCAGCATTTT.

V usage is TRBV2 and J usage is TRBJ2-3; D is perhaps TRBD2 (5 bases). The CDR3 is 14 amino acids. V dropped 7 bases and J dropped 6 bases, with 17 bases sitting between them. CDR1 and CDR2 (germline): SNHLY, FYNNEI. The CDR3 bases are TGTGCCAGCACCTCTGAGGGCCCGAGGGATACGCAGTATTTT. This encodes CASTSEGPRDTQYF.

The DNA for the CDR3 is TGTGCCAGCACCCCCGGACAGGGGAGTTCCTACGAGCAGTACTTC. This sequence encodes CASTPGQGSSYEQYF. V usage is TRBV28 and J usage is TRBJ2-7; 9 positions match TRBD1. Germline V gives CDR1 MDHEN, CDR2 SYDVKM. The CDR3 is 15 amino acids. The junction had 8 bases not matched to a gene; V was cut back by 7 bases and J by 1 base. The variable domain in full, with the rest retrieved from reference TRBV28 and TRBJ2-7, is DVKVTQSSRYLVKRTGEKVFLECVQDMDHENMFWYRQDPGLGLRLIYFSYDVKMKEKGDIPEGYSVSREKKERFSLILESASTNQTSMYLCASTPGQGSSYEQYFGPGTRLTVT.

This chain uses TRBV2 with TRBJ2-1, with D maybe TRBD2 (6 bases). The CDR3 totals 15 residues. Per the germline V gene, CDR1 is SNHLY and CDR2 is FYNNEI. Trimming took off 5 bases at V and 3 bases at J, with 14 bases between the two ends. DNA for the CDR3: TGTGCCAGCAGTTTTCCTCTAGCGAACTACAATGAGCAGTTCTTC. This sequence encodes CASSFPLANYNEQFF.

This clone occurred once. The J gene is TRBJ2-7, the V gene TRBV9, with 10 bases aligning to TRBD1. Trimming at V came to 2 bases and at J to 7 bases, leaving 9 bases not matched to a gene. The CDR3 runs 15 residues. Looked up from germline, CDR1 is SGDLS and CDR2 is YYNGEE. The CDR3 region has the DNA TGTGCCAGCAGCGTTACCGGGACAGGGGATACGGAGCAGTACTTC. Its translation is CASSVTGTGDTEQYF.

V usage is TRBV4-3 and J usage is TRBJ2-7; the match to TRBD2 covers 11 bases. J gave up 1 base and V 0 bases, and 8 bases lay outside the gene matches. Germline V gives CDR1 LGHNA, CDR2 YSLEER. The CDR3 has 18 residues. The CDR3 DNA is TGCGCCAGCAGCCAAGAGGAAGGGCTAGCGGGAGGTTCCTACGAGCAGTACTTC. Translated, it gives CASSQEEGLAGGSYEQYF.

The rearrangement joins TRBV7-9 to TRBJ2-5, with TRBD2 identical over 13 bases. CDR3 size: 15 residues. Trimming removed 7 bases from V and 4 bases from J; junction bases left unmatched: 6. CDR1 and CDR2 (germline): SEHNR, FQNEAQ (reference sequence). The CDR3 loop reads CASTLAGGLGETQYF. The CDR3 DNA reads as TGTGCCAGCACACTAGCGGGAGGGCTGGGAGAGACCCAGTACTTC. Filled out from reference TRBV7-9 and TRBJ2-5, the complete variable domain reads DTGVSQNPRHKITKRGQNVTFRCDPISEHNRLYWYRQTLGQGPEFLTYFQNEAQLEKSRLLSDRFSAERPKGSFSTLEIQRTEQGDSAMYLCASTLAGGLGETQYFGPGTRLLVL.

The chain is built from TRBV5-1 and TRBJ2-1, with 12 bases that match TRBD1. CDR3 length: 16 amino acids. CDR1 and CDR2 from the germline V gene are SGHRS and YFSETQ. V shed 2 bases, J shed 7 bases, and the junction held 7 bases outside the gene matches. The CDR3 loop is CASSFSEGQGANEQFF. The CDR3 DNA is TGCGCCAGCAGCTTTTCGGAGGGACAGGGGGCAAATGAGCAGTTCTTC.

The chain combines TRBV6-5 with TRBJ1-1, with TRBD1 matching over 9 bases. This CDR3 region has 13 residues. Germline V CDR1 and CDR2: MNHEY, SVGAGI. V shed 6 bases and J 5 bases; nucleotides not matched to a gene: 4. CDR3 amino acids: CASRGTGRTEAFF. CDR3 DNA: TGTGCCAGCAGAGGGACAGGGAGGACTGAAGCTTTCTTT.

The V and J genes are TRBV9 and TRBJ2-7, with D perhaps matching TRBD2 (5 bases). Trimming pared 3 bases from V and 6 bases from J, leaving 16 bases between. The CDR3 consists of 14 residues. CDR1 is SGDLS and CDR2 is YYNGEE in the germline V gene. CDR3 residues: CASSGGVFVGEQYF. The DNA for the CDR3 is TGTGCCAGCAGCGGGGGAGTTTTCGTAGGCGAGCAGTACTTC.

The CDR3 spells CASSTRDSYNEQFF. DNA for the CDR3: TGTGCCAGCAGCACTCGAGACAGCTACAATGAGCAGTTCTTC. V and J are TRBV9 and TRBJ2-1, with D possibly matching TRBD1 (5 bases). V was trimmed by 4 bases and J by 3 bases, leaving 11 bases between them. Germline V gives CDR1 SGDLS, CDR2 YYNGEE. The CDR3 length is 14 residues.

V and J are TRBV7-2 and TRBJ2-1, with 9 bases identical to TRBD2. The CDR3 sequence is 18 residues long. The V gene's germline CDR1 is SGHTA and CDR2 FQGNSA. Losses at the gene ends were 1 base for V and 0 bases for J; bases not matched to a gene: 7. The CDR3 loop reads CASSLEGGGVISYNEQFF. As DNA, the CDR3 is TGTGCCAGCAGCTTAGAAGGCGGGGGGGTAATCTCCTACAATGAGCAGTTCTTC.

This sequence joins TRBV11-2 and TRBJ2-7; 8 nucleotides align to TRBD2. There are 14 residues in the CDR3. Germline V gene sequence: CDR1 SGHAT, CDR2 FQNNGV. V gave up 10 bases and J gave up 2 bases; unmatched junction bases: 10. The CDR3 loop reads CATRPGRAAYEQYF. The CDR3 DNA follows: TGTGCCACCAGGCCCGGGAGGGCCGCCTACGAGCAGTACTTC. The variable domain in full, with the rest retrieved from reference TRBV11-2 and TRBJ2-7, is EAGVAQSPRYKIIEKRQSVAFWCNPISGHATLYWYQQILGQGPKLLIQFQNNGVVDDSQLPKDRFSAERLKGVDSTLKIQPAKLEDSAVYLCATRPGRAAYEQYFGPGTRLTVT.

This clone was counted once. V usage is TRBV2 and J usage is TRBJ2-2, with a tentative D call TRBD2 (6 bases). The CDR3 covers 14 residues. CDR1 is SNHLY and CDR2 is FYNNEI in the germline V gene. V gave up 6 bases and J gave up 6 bases, with 14 bases separating them. CDR3: CASRHGGLAGELFF. The DNA of the CDR3 is TGTGCCAGCAGACATGGGGGGTTAGCCGGGGAGCTGTTTTTT.

This rearrangement joins TRBV4-2 to TRBJ2-3; 8 bases map to TRBD1. The CDR3 spans 19 residues. The J segment lost 3 bases and the V segment lost 0 bases, leaving 14 bases of the junction unmatched. CDR1 and CDR2 (germline): LGHNA, YNFKEQ. The CDR3 sequence is CASSQEGRAGGLLTDTQYF. DNA for the CDR3: TGTGCCAGCAGCCAAGAGGGTCGGGCAGGGGGCTTGTTAACAGATACGCAGTATTTT.

The V call is TRBV4-1, the J call TRBJ2-7; 10 bases fit TRBD2. CDR1 and CDR2 (germline): MGHRA, YSYEKL. This CDR3 has 16 amino acids. With 4 bases clipped from V and 1 base from J, the junction kept 7 bases outside the gene matches. CDR3 in amino acids: CASSLRTSGPSYEQYF. The CDR3 coding sequence is TGCGCCAGCAGCCTCAGGACTAGCGGCCCTTCCTACGAGCAGTACTTC.

This rearrangement joins TRBV5-6 to TRBJ2-7; possible D gene TRBD1, 5 bases. Germline assignment: CDR1 SGHDT and CDR2 YYEEEE. This CDR3 has 14 residues. Trimming took off 3 bases at V and 2 bases at J, with 12 bases between the two ends. CDR3 protein: CASSYGAGTYEQYF. CDR3 bases: TGTGCCAGCAGCTATGGGGCCGGTACCTACGAGCAGTACTTC.

The gene calls are TRBV30 and TRBJ1-1, with TRBD1 identical over 8 bases. The CDR3 extends over 18 amino acids. Germline assignment: CDR1 GTSNPN and CDR2 SVGIG (reference sequence). CDR3 nucleotide sequence: TGTGCTCAATCTGAAAAGACCTGGAGACAGGGGATGAACACTGAAGCTTTCTTT. It is translated as CAQSEKTWRQGMNTEAFF.

The CDR3 loop reads CASSLGQGAANYGYTF. The CDR3 DNA sequence: TGTGCCAGCAGCTTAGGGCAGGGGGCAGCTAACTATGGCTACACCTTC. The chain uses TRBV7-9 and TRBJ1-2; TRBD1 aligns across 8 bases. CDR3 length equals 16 residues. With V trimmed by 1 base and J by 0 bases, 4 bases remained unmatched. In germline, CDR1 is SEHNR, CDR2 FQNEAQ (reference sequence). Variable domain in full (rest from reference TRBV7-9 and TRBJ1-2): DTGVSQNPRHKITKRGQNVTFRCDPISEHNRLYWYRQTLGQGPEFLTYFQNEAQLEKSRLLSDRFSAERPKGSFSTLEIQRTEQGDSAMYLCASSLGQGAANYGYTFGSGTRLTVV.

V and J are TRBV5-4 and TRBJ1-5; 7 nucleotides line up with TRBD1. Germline CDR1 reads SGHNT; CDR2 reads YYREEE (reference sequence). The V gene end was trimmed by 0 bases and the J gene end by 11 bases; junction bases not matched to a gene: 5. This CDR3 contains 13 residues. In DNA, the CDR3 is TGTGCCAGCAGCTTGGAGGGACAGCCGGCCCAGCATTTT. Its translation is CASSLEGQPAQHF.

The chain links TRBV19 to TRBJ2-7, with D tentatively TRBD2 (5 bases). The CDR3 runs 13 residues. Germline V lookup: CDR1 LNHDA, CDR2 SQIVND (reference sequence). Trimming took 5 bases from V and 3 from J, leaving 11 bases between them. Here the CDR3 DNA reads TGTGCCAGTAGTCAAAAGACTAACTACGAGCAGTACTTC. This encodes CASSQKTNYEQYF.

The CDR3 DNA reads as TGTGCTGTGGGAGCGGGTGGCACAGATACGCAGTATTTT. This sequence encodes CAVGAGGTDTQYF. The J gene is TRBJ2-3, the V gene TRBV7-3, with a weak D call TRBD2 (6 bases). This CDR3 is 13 amino acids long. Germline assignment: CDR1 SGHTA and CDR2 FQGTGA.

The gene calls are TRBV28 and TRBJ2-7; 9 nucleotides match TRBD2. CDR1 and CDR2 from the germline V gene are MDHEN and SYDVKM. CDR3 length: 14 amino acids. V lost 6 bases and J lost 12; bases outside the gene matches: 15. For the CDR3, the DNA is TGTGCCAGCAGCTCCCCTTGGCGGGAGGGCCGTTGGTACTTC. It encodes CASSSPWREGRWYF.

The chain carries TRBV9 and TRBJ2-1; 7 bases match TRBD1. The CDR3 is made up of 13 amino acids. V shed 3 bases, J shed 7 bases, and the junction held 4 bases outside the gene matches. Germline loops: CDR1 SGDLS, CDR2 YYNGEE. CDR3: CASSATGLNEQFF. In nucleotides, the CDR3 is TGTGCCAGCAGCGCGACAGGGTTGAATGAGCAGTTCTTC.

This clone appeared once. The gene calls are TRBV27 and TRBJ2-2, with TRBD1 matching 7 bases. Per germline, CDR1 MNHEY and CDR2 SMNVEV (reference sequence). The CDR3 consists of 16 residues. With 2 bases clipped from V and 1 base from J, the junction kept 4 bases outside the gene matches. The chain's CDR3 is CASSLVRGRNTGELFF. The CDR3 DNA reads TGTGCCAGCAGTTTAGTCAGGGGGAGGAACACCGGGGAGCTGTTTTTT.

The V gene is TRBV27, the J gene TRBJ1-5; 10 bases align to TRBD1. This CDR3 is built from 15 residues. V was clipped by 3 bases and J by 8 bases; unmatched bases: 7. Germline V lookup: CDR1 MNHEY, CDR2 SMNVEV (reference sequence). The CDR3, as DNA: TGTGCCAGCAGTTTTTCGGGACAGGGGTATGAGCCCCAGCATTTT. This sequence encodes CASSFSGQGYEPQHF.

The CDR3 coding sequence is TGTGCCAGCAGTGAACAGGGGAGCGGCTACACCTTC. Encoded protein: CASSEQGSGYTF. V is TRBV6-5 and J is TRBJ1-2; TRBD1 aligns across 7 bases. There are 12 residues in the CDR3. Trimming at V came to 5 bases and at J to 8 bases, leaving 5 bases not matched to a gene. Looked up from germline, CDR1 is MNHEY and CDR2 is SVGAGI.

The gene calls are TRBV7-2 and TRBJ2-7; the D gene is possibly TRBD1 (6 bases). CDR1 SGHTA and CDR2 FQGNSA come from the germline V gene. The length of the CDR3 is 15 residues. Trimming shortened V by 1 base and J by 4 bases, and 14 bases separated the two germline ends. CDR3 sequence (DNA): TGTGCCAGCAGCTTAGTCTCAACAGGGAATTACGAGCAGTACTTC. As protein: CASSLVSTGNYEQYF. Full variable domain (missing parts from reference TRBV7-2 and TRBJ2-7): GAGVSQSPSNKVTEKGKDVELRCDPISGHTALYWYRQSLGQGLEFLIYFQGNSAPDKSGLPSDRFSAERTGGSVSTLTIQRTQQEDSAVYLCASSLVSTGNYEQYFGPGTRLTVT.

The J gene is TRBJ2-5, the V gene TRBV9; D possibly corresponds to TRBD1 (6 bases). Trimming left V 2 bases short and J 2 bases short, with 10 bases between. Looked up from germline, CDR1 is SGDLS and CDR2 is YYNGEE. The CDR3 has 14 residues. CDR3: CASSVQGQQETQYF. CDR3 nucleotide sequence: TGTGCCAGCAGCGTCCAGGGACAACAAGAGACCCAGTACTTC.